Below, 16 T cell receptor beta chains from the same sample are listed, as sequenced in a study of Ad26.COV2.S vaccination and SARS-CoV-2 variants. Sequencing was performed with immunoSEQ multiplex PCR; in TCRdb, only in-frame clones are kept and a portion is missing. The repertoire holds fewer than 400,000 clones, with about nine tenths as singletons. The treatment is: some 20 received Ad26.COV2.S at low or high dose, single or two shots; about 5 received placebo; per-sample allocation not given. The study sampled participants on day 63 after the first vaccine or placebo injection. Sample: peripheral blood, taken in a trial of Ad26.COV2.S vaccine versus placebo. The receptors stem from a person between 18 and 65 years old who received the Ad26.COV2.S COVID-19 vaccine or a placebo.

CDR3 region: CASSLQAVDGYTF. The CDR3 coding sequence is TGTGCCAGCAGCTTACAGGCGGTGGATGGCTACACCTTC. The V gene is TRBV11-2, the J gene TRBJ1-2; no reliable D call. This CDR3 has 13 amino acids. Looked up from germline, CDR1 is SGHAT and CDR2 is FQNNGV. The V end was cut by 2 bases, the J end by 6 bases, with 10 bases between.

The chain combines TRBV19 with TRBJ2-5; D is undetermined. The germline V gene encodes CDR1 LNHDA and CDR2 SQIVND (reference sequence). V lost 5 bases and J 5 bases, leaving 6 bases between the germline ends. The CDR3 is 11 residues long. DNA for the CDR3: TGTGCCAGTAGTTCTCTCGAGACCCAGTACTTC. This codes for CASSSLETQYF.

The V and J genes are TRBV6-1 and TRBJ1-1; D possibly corresponds to TRBD1 (5 bases). Between the trimmed V and J ends, which lost 1 base and 4 bases, there was a span of 19 bases. The CDR3 has 17 residues. Germline loops: CDR1 MNHNS, CDR2 SASEGT. CDR3 bases: TGTGCCAGCAGTGAAGGGACCCTAAATAATAGGGGCACTGAAGCTTTCTTT. This gives the protein CASSEGTLNNRGTEAFF.

The rearrangement links TRBV18 to TRBJ1-1, with TRBD1 as a possible D gene (5 bases). Per germline, CDR1 KGHSH and CDR2 LQKENI. This CDR3 is 14 amino acids long. Trimming removed 3 bases at V and 1 base at J, with 9 bases between. CDR3 region: CASSPGRENTEAFF. CDR3 bases: TGTGCCAGCTCACCGGGCAGGGAGAACACTGAAGCTTTCTTT. Drawing the rest from reference TRBV18 and TRBJ1-1, the complete variable domain is NAGVMQNPRHLVRRRGQEARLRCSPMKGHSHVYWYRQLPEEGLKFMVYLQKENIIDESGMPKERFSAEFPKEGPSILRIQQVVRGDSAAYFCASSPGRENTEAFFGQGTRLTVV.

The chain couples TRBV6-2 or TRBV6-3 to TRBJ1-5, with no clear D. Germline CDR1 is MNHEY and CDR2 is SVGEGT. The CDR3 extends over 14 amino acids. V was cut by 2 bases and J by 4 bases, with 9 bases left in between. The chain's CDR3 is CASSYVSKNQPQHF. CDR3 nucleotides: TGTGCCAGCAGTTACGTGTCCAAAAATCAGCCCCAGCATTTT.

The chain recombines TRBV5-4 with TRBJ1-2; 7 nucleotides agree with TRBD1. From germline, CDR1 is SGHNT and CDR2 YYREEE (reference sequence). This CDR3 comprises 13 residues. Trimming cost V 2 bases and J 5 bases; bases outside gene matches: 3. In nucleotides, the CDR3 is TGTGCCAGCAGCTTACTACAGGGGTATGGCTACACCTTC. It yields the protein CASSLLQGYGYTF.

This clone was counted a few times. This chain uses TRBV3-1 (or the pseudogene TRBV3-2) with TRBJ1-4; D is unclear. Trimming stripped 6 bases from V and 5 bases from J, with 7 bases between. The CDR3 runs to 12 residues. Germline V gives CDR1 LGHDT, CDR2 YNNKEL (reference sequence). In DNA, the CDR3 is TGTGCCAGCAGGGCGGTAAATGAAAAACTGTTTTTT. This translates into CASRAVNEKLFF.

J is TRBJ2-5 and V is TRBV7-2, with D hard to call. CDR3 length: 14 amino acids. Germline V gives CDR1 SGHTA, CDR2 FQGNSA. The V end lost 4 bases, the J end lost 2 bases, and 11 bases lay between the germline ends. CDR3 residues: CASSSRWVQETQYF. CDR3 sequence (DNA): TGTGCCAGCAGCTCACGATGGGTGCAAGAGACCCAGTACTTC.

V gene TRBV3-1 (or the pseudogene TRBV3-2) combines with J gene TRBJ2-4; 9 bases are a match to TRBD1. J lost 8 bases, V lost 0 bases, and 14 bases had no gene match. In germline, CDR1 is LGHDT, CDR2 YNNKEL (reference sequence). This CDR3 contains 18 residues. CDR3: CASSQDPPGQGMGDIQYF. Here the CDR3 DNA reads TGTGCCAGCAGCCAAGACCCGCCGGGACAGGGTATGGGCGACATTCAGTACTTC.

The chain is built from TRBV19 and TRBJ2-4; the match to TRBD1 covers 7 bases. From germline, CDR1 is LNHDA and CDR2 SQIVND (reference sequence). The CDR3 loop spans 16 amino acids. With 5 bases clipped from V and 1 base from J, the junction kept 8 bases outside the gene matches. The CDR3 reads CASSPEGARAKNIQYF. The DNA of the CDR3 is TGTGCCAGTAGTCCAGAGGGGGCCAGGGCCAAAAACATTCAGTACTTC.

The V call is TRBV11-2, the J call TRBJ1-2, with a tentative D call TRBD1 (6 bases). Germline CDR1 and CDR2: SGHAT and FQNNGV. This CDR3 spans 15 amino acids. The V and J ends lost 5 bases and 4 bases respectively, with 17 bases between them. The CDR3 DNA is TGTGCCAGCAGCCCAGAGTGGGGGGCCGGCTATGGCTACACCTTC. Translated, it gives CASSPEWGAGYGYTF.

The chain recombines TRBV28 with TRBJ2-7; no firm D call. The V gene's germline CDR1 is MDHEN and CDR2 SYDVKM. CDR3 length: 14 residues. V was cut by 6 bases and J by 7 bases, with 19 bases left in between. CDR3 protein: CASSPQTPPVEQYV. The CDR3 DNA reads as TGTGCCAGCAGCCCGCAAACCCCTCCCGTAGAGCAGTACGTC.

The chain is built from TRBV3-1 (or the pseudogene TRBV3-2) and TRBJ2-1; TRBD2 aligns across 8 bases. V trimming: 4 bases; J trimming: 4 bases; junction bases outside the gene matches: 3. This CDR3 spans 14 amino acids. Germline V lookup: CDR1 LGHDT, CDR2 YNNKEL (reference sequence). CDR3 sequence reads: CASSRRGGYNEQFF. In DNA, the CDR3 is TGTGCCAGCAGCCGCCGGGGGGGATACAATGAGCAGTTCTTC.

The chain employs TRBV5-6 and TRBJ2-1, with 12 bases identical to TRBD2. The junction had 5 bases not matched to a gene; V was cut back by 0 bases and J by 7 bases. The CDR3 spans 16 residues. From germline, CDR1 is SGHDT and CDR2 YYEEEE. The CDR3: CASSLATSGRSNEQFF. CDR3 nucleotides: TGTGCCAGCAGCTTGGCTACTAGCGGGAGGTCTAATGAGCAGTTCTTC. Full variable domain (outside the CDR3, taken from reference TRBV5-6 and TRBJ2-1): DAGVTQSPTHLIKTRGQQVTLRCSPKSGHDTVSWYQQALGQGPQFIFQYYEEEERQRGNFPDRFSGHQFPNYSSELNVNALLLGDSALYLCASSLATSGRSNEQFFGPGTRLTVL.

The chain links TRBV18 to TRBJ1-3; D gene uncertain. The V end was cut by 6 bases, the J end by 4 bases, with 19 bases between. CDR1 and CDR2 from the germline V gene are KGHSH and LQKENI. CDR3 length equals 16 residues. CDR3 DNA: TGTGCCAGCTCGGCAGCTCAAGGAAACCTCGGAAACACCATATATTTT. Amino acids: CASSAAQGNLGNTIYF.

The V call is TRBV5-5, the J call TRBJ1-2, with D unresolved. The germline V and J ends were trimmed by 4 bases and 4 bases, with 11 bases remaining between them. The CDR3 loop spans 13 amino acids. Germline CDR1 reads SGHKS; CDR2 reads YYEKEE (reference sequence). In nucleotides, the CDR3 is TGTGCCAGCAGCCCCGTTGGCCTCTATGGCTACACCTTC. Protein: CASSPVGLYGYTF.